The 15 T cell receptor beta chains presented below share a single source sample, sequenced in a study of blood T cells in healthy people across ages. Sample-barcoded 5' priming and a J-beta primer mix drove a second PCR of about 7 to 11 cycles. In TCRdb, the 5' RACE reads were re-called with MiXCR into one record per CDR3 protein. This table has 650,000 or so distinct CDR3 sequences, 45% to 60% appearing once. Sequencing input: blood. The receptors come from a woman aged 80 or older in good health.

The chain uses TRBV4-2 and TRBJ2-7; TRBD1 matches at 9 bases. The CDR3 is 15 amino acids. Germline values: CDR1 LGHNA, CDR2 YNFKEQ. V gave up 5 bases and J gave up 5 bases; unmatched junction bases: 10. The CDR3 sequence is CASSWAGTGSDEQYF. CDR3 DNA: TGTGCCAGCAGCTGGGCCGGGACAGGGTCAGACGAGCAGTACTTC.

The chain employs TRBV20-1 and TRBJ1-4; possibly TRBD1 for D (6 bases). CDR1 is DFQATT and CDR2 is SNEGSKA in the germline V gene (reference sequence). V was pared by 3 bases and J by 5 bases, with 16 bases between. This CDR3 has 15 amino acids. CDR3 protein: CSASVTGGTNEKLFF. The CDR3 DNA reads TGCAGTGCTAGTGTAACCGGGGGCACGAATGAAAAACTGTTTTTT.

The V call is TRBV6-6, the J call TRBJ2-5; 11 nucleotides line up with TRBD1. The DNA end lines up better with TRBJ2-7; the J call may be wrong. The germline V gene has CDR1 MNHNY and CDR2 SVGAGI (reference sequence). The CDR3 length is 13 residues. The CDR3 is CASSADRGREQYF. The CDR3 coding sequence is TGTGCCAGCAGTGCGGACAGGGGGCGCGAGCAGTACTTC.

The chain couples TRBV2 to TRBJ2-2; maybe TRBD1 (5 bases). The germline CDR1 and CDR2 sequences are SNHLY and FYNNEI. The V and J ends lost 6 bases and 5 bases respectively, with 16 bases between them. This CDR3 has 15 amino acids. Here the CDR3 reads CASRPRAGSTGELFF. CDR3 coding DNA: TGTGCCAGCAGGCCCAGGGCAGGGTCAACCGGGGAGCTGTTTTTT.

The CDR3 reads CSASSPRGRKETQYF. The CDR3 DNA reads as TGCAGTGCTAGTTCGCCGAGAGGCCGAAAAGAGACCCAGTACTTC. V and J are TRBV20-1 and TRBJ2-5; no firm D call. Germline V gene data show CDR1 as DFQATT and CDR2 as SNEGSKA (reference sequence). This CDR3 comprises 15 residues. Trimming cost V 3 bases and J 3 bases, with 17 bases left between them.

This clonotype was counted many times. The V call is TRBV7-2, the J call TRBJ2-7; D is possibly TRBD2 (5 bases). V shed 1 base and J shed 5 bases, with 18 bases lying between them. Germline V gene data show CDR1 as SGHTA and CDR2 as FQGNSA. The CDR3 consists of 16 residues. The CDR3 DNA follows: TGTGCCAGCAGCTTAGGGGCGGGCGCGGGCGAGAACGAGCAGTACTTC. Its protein is CASSLGAGAGENEQYF.

The rearrangement uses TRBV20-1 and TRBJ2-5, with 15 positions matching TRBD2. The CDR3 consists of 14 residues. J lost 5 bases, V lost 5 bases, and 3 bases had no gene match. CDR1 is DFQATT, CDR2 SNEGSKA, per germline (reference sequence). The CDR3 loop reads CSAGLAGGRETQYF. The CDR3 DNA reads TGCAGTGCTGGACTAGCGGGGGGGCGTGAGACCCAGTACTTC.

The rearrangement joins TRBV27 to TRBJ2-7, with 11 bases that match TRBD2. V trimming: 4 bases; J trimming: 4 bases; junction bases outside the gene matches: 6. CDR1 is MNHEY and CDR2 is SMNVEV in the germline V gene (reference sequence). CDR3 length equals 15 residues. The CDR3: CASSSLAGGTYEQYF. Here the CDR3 DNA reads TGTGCCAGCAGTTCGCTAGCGGGAGGTACTTACGAGCAGTACTTC.

The chain carries TRBV20-1 and TRBJ2-1; 10 bases fit TRBD2. The germline CDR1 and CDR2 sequences are DFQATT and SNEGSKA (reference sequence). V trimming: 3 bases; J trimming: 2 bases; junction bases outside the gene matches: 13. The CDR3 extends over 18 amino acids. CDR3 in DNA: TGCAGTGCTAGTAGGCTAGCGGGGGCCCTAGGACCCTACAATGAGCAGTTCTTC. Translation gives CSASRLAGALGPYNEQFF.

J is TRBJ1-1 and V is TRBV4-3; the match to TRBD1 covers 8 bases. The germline gives CDR1 LGHNA, CDR2 YSLEER. Trimming removed 1 base from V and 1 base from J; junction bases left unmatched: 8. The CDR3 length is 17 residues. The CDR3: CASSQAPRQGSNTEAFF. DNA of the CDR3: TGCGCCAGCAGCCAAGCCCCCCGACAGGGGTCGAACACTGAAGCTTTCTTT.

Concerning this clonotype itself: Possible read error: a much larger clone is one base away. This chain joins TRBV20-1 and TRBJ2-1; D is tentatively TRBD1 or TRBD2 (6 bases each). Trimming pared 1 base from V and 0 bases from J, leaving 13 bases between. CDR3 length: 16 residues. Germline assignment: CDR1 DFQATT and CDR2 SNEGSKA (reference sequence). The CDR3, as DNA: TGCAGTGCTAGAGGTAGGGGGAGGAGCTCCTACAATGAGCAGTTCTTC. Translation gives CSARGRGRSSYNEQFF.

Ten or more counts support this clonotype. The chain couples TRBV5-1 to TRBJ2-4; D is possibly TRBD2 (6 bases). Looked up from germline, CDR1 is SGHRS and CDR2 is YFSETQ. CDR3 size: 13 residues. Trimming took 10 bases from V and 4 from J, leaving 15 bases between them. CDR3 loop: CAAPGAGKNIQYF. The DNA of the CDR3 is TGCGCCGCCCCGGGAGCAGGTAAAAACATTCAGTACTTC.

About this clonotype itself: The junction differs from germline at one of its ends, possibly a read error. The genes are TRBV4-2 and TRBJ1-1, with a tentative D call TRBD1 (5 bases). Looked up from germline, CDR1 is LGHNA and CDR2 is YNFKEQ. The CDR3 contains 16 residues. The CDR3 sequence is CAGSQPQGGLNTEAFF. For the CDR3, the DNA is TGTGCCGGCAGCCAGCCCCAGGGCGGACTGAACACTGAAGCTTTCTTT.

The chain employs TRBV6-1 and TRBJ2-7, with a weak D call TRBD1 (5 bases). CDR1 MNHNS and CDR2 SASEGT come from the germline V gene. The CDR3 contains 16 residues. Trimming pared 1 base from V and 4 bases from J, leaving 17 bases between. This CDR3 is CASSEVFQGSQYEQYF. The CDR3 DNA reads TGTGCCAGCAGTGAAGTCTTCCAGGGAAGTCAGTACGAGCAGTACTTC.

The genes are TRBV5-5 and TRBJ2-4; D possibly matches TRBD1 or TRBD2 (6 bases each). CDR1 SGHKS and CDR2 YYEKEE come from the germline V gene (reference sequence). V dropped 1 base and J dropped 0 bases, with 11 bases sitting between them. The CDR3 length is 16 residues. The CDR3 DNA is TGTGCCAGCAGCTTGCCTAGGGGGGTAGCCAAAAACATTCAGTACTTC. Translating it yields CASSLPRGVAKNIQYF.